Listed below are T cell receptor beta chains from one sample, sequenced in a study of shared clonotypes between healthy human individuals. Only in-frame clones appear in the TCRdb table, and some are missing; sequencing was by immunoSEQ multiplex PCR. This repertoire shows around 330,000 clones, around 74% found once; its top ten account for 9% to 12%. Sequencing used memory CD4+ T cells sorted from blood. All receptors come from a man aged 25 to 40 in good health. Both conserved end residues are part of each CDR3. Fields, in order: clone size, D gene, J gene, V gene, CDR3 DNA, CDR3 protein. D genes are given only for firm matches. Clone size, where shown, is once, few, many, or a class for clones that have expanded.

abundance: .
d_gene: .
j_gene: TRBJ1-5
v_gene: TRBV27
CDR3nt: TGTGCCAGCAGTTCCATAGTCCCAGCCGGGCCCTATAGCAATCAGCCCCAGCATTTT
CDR3aa: CASSSIVPAGPYSNQPQHF

abundance: once
d_gene: TRBD1
j_gene: TRBJ2-7
v_gene: TRBV28
CDR3nt: TGTGCCAGCAGTTCCTCGGGACAGGGCTCCTACGAGCAGTACTTC
CDR3aa: CASSSSGQGSYEQYF

abundance: .
d_gene: .
j_gene: TRBJ2-7
v_gene: TRBV2
CDR3nt: TGTGCCAGCAGTGATGAAGGGTACGAGCAGTACTTC
CDR3aa: CASSDEGYEQYF

abundance: .
d_gene: .
j_gene: TRBJ1-2
v_gene: TRBV6-6
CDR3nt: TGTGCCAGCAGTTACAGCTTAGGGGACTATGGCTACACCTTC
CDR3aa: CASSYSLGDYGYTF

abundance: few
d_gene: TRBD1
j_gene: TRBJ1-1
v_gene: TRBV19
CDR3nt: TGTGCCAGTAGTATACTTCAGGGGGTGAACACTGAAGCTTTCTTT
CDR3aa: CASSILQGVNTEAFF

abundance: .
d_gene: .
j_gene: TRBJ2-2
v_gene: TRBV12-2
CDR3nt: TGTGCAAGTCGCTTAGCAAAAAACCGGGAGCTGTTTTTT
CDR3aa: CASRLAKNRELFF

abundance: .
d_gene: TRBD2
j_gene: TRBJ2-3
v_gene: TRBV2
CDR3nt: TGTGCCAGCAGTGAGATAGCGGGAGTTAAGTCAGATACGCAGTATTTT
CDR3aa: CASSEIAGVKSDTQYF

abundance: many
d_gene: .
j_gene: TRBJ2-3
v_gene: TRBV6-4
CDR3nt: TGTGCCAGCAGTGACAGGGGATCCGATACGCAGTATTTT
CDR3aa: CASSDRGSDTQYF

abundance: .
d_gene: .
j_gene: TRBJ1-2
v_gene: TRBV5-1
CDR3nt: TGCGCCAGCAGCTTGGTAGGGGAAACTAACTATGGCTACACCTTC
CDR3aa: CASSLVGETNYGYTF

abundance: few
d_gene: TRBD2
j_gene: TRBJ2-7
v_gene: TRBV7-9
CDR3nt: TGTGCCAGCAGCACGACTAGCGGAGAACCCTACGAGCAGTACTTC
CDR3aa: CASSTTSGEPYEQYF

abundance: .
d_gene: .
j_gene: TRBJ2-1
v_gene: TRBV6-5
CDR3nt: TGTGCCAGCAGGGGCGGGACAGCTTACTACAATGAGCAGTTCTTC
CDR3aa: CASRGGTAYYNEQFF

abundance: few
d_gene: TRBD1
j_gene: TRBJ1-4
v_gene: TRBV6-5
CDR3nt: TGTGCCAGCAAGACAGGGGGAACTAATGAAAAACTGTTTTTT
CDR3aa: CASKTGGTNEKLFF

abundance: .
d_gene: TRBD1
j_gene: TRBJ2-5
v_gene: TRBV9
CDR3nt: TGTGCCAGCAGCCGATGGGACAGGTCGGAGACCCAGTACTTC
CDR3aa: CASSRWDRSETQYF

abundance: .
d_gene: .
j_gene: TRBJ2-1
v_gene: TRBV15
CDR3nt: TGTGCCACCAGCAGAGATTGGTCGGGGTTGGATGAGCAGTTCTTC
CDR3aa: CATSRDWSGLDEQFF

abundance: .
d_gene: .
j_gene: TRBJ2-7
v_gene: TRBV2
CDR3nt: TGTGCCATTAGCCCGTCCCACGAGCAGTACTTC
CDR3aa: CAISPSHEQYF

abundance: .
d_gene: TRBD1
j_gene: TRBJ1-5
v_gene: TRBV18
CDR3nt: TGTGCCAGCTCACAAAGTGGACAGGTCGGAAATCAGCCCCAGCATTTT
CDR3aa: CASSQSGQVGNQPQHF

abundance: .
d_gene: .
j_gene: TRBJ1-4
v_gene: TRBV18
CDR3nt: TGTGCCAGCTCACCAAGGTCAGCCAACAATGAAAAACTGTTTTTT
CDR3aa: CASSPRSANNEKLFF

abundance: .
d_gene: .
j_gene: TRBJ1-5
v_gene: TRBV28
CDR3nt: TGTGCCAGCAGTTTATTGTCTGGGCAGGGAGGCAATCAGCCCCAGCATTTT
CDR3aa: CASSLLSGQGGNQPQHF

abundance: .
d_gene: .
j_gene: TRBJ2-5
v_gene: TRBV7-7
CDR3nt: TGTGCTAGCAGCTTAGGGGGAGGGGGCGAGACCCAGTACTTC
CDR3aa: CASSLGGGGETQYF

abundance: .
d_gene: .
j_gene: TRBJ2-3
v_gene: TRBV7-2
CDR3nt: TGTGCCAGCAGCTACGCGTCTAGCTTGGGTACGCAGTATTTT
CDR3aa: CASSYASSLGTQYF

abundance: few
d_gene: .
j_gene: TRBJ2-7
v_gene: TRBV5-1
CDR3nt: TGCGCCAGCAGCTTGGAGGGCAGCTCCTACGAGCAGTACTTC
CDR3aa: CASSLEGSSYEQYF

abundance: .
d_gene: .
j_gene: TRBJ2-1
v_gene: TRBV5-1
CDR3nt: TGCGCCAGCAGCTTGCGCGTTGACAATGAGCAGTTCTTC
CDR3aa: CASSLRVDNEQFF

abundance: .
d_gene: .
j_gene: TRBJ2-3
v_gene: TRBV7-6
CDR3nt: TGTGCCAGCAGCGAAGCCGGGGCCAGCACAGATACGCAGTATTTT
CDR3aa: CASSEAGASTDTQYF

abundance: .
d_gene: .
j_gene: TRBJ2-7
v_gene: TRBV21-1
CDR3nt: TGTGCCAGCAGCAAAAAACACCCCCAGGTTTGGTACTACGAGCAGTACTTC
CDR3aa: CASSKKHPQVWYYEQYF